This T cell receptor beta chain originates from a study of blood T cell repertoires in COVID-19. Study at large: From the United States, Italy and Spain came samples of acute and convalescent COVID-19.

Per germline, CDR1 SGDLS and CDR2 YYNGEE. The CDR3 is made up of 16 amino acids. Trimming shortened V by 0 bases and J by 0 bases, and 12 bases separated the two germline ends. In the authors' methods: Reference gene primer amplification gave nucleated cell count estimates. Produced via immunoSEQ multiplex PCR; TCRdb's table is partial and in-frame only. Clonal size and the V and J genes are those of that table, whereas D and trimming came from the DNA. The sample has approximately 270,000 clones, about 80% seen once. The sample consisted of peripheral blood. The clonotype originates from a person between 65 and 80 years old with COVID-19, enrolled during active disease. This sequence joins TRBV9 and TRBJ2-5; D possibly corresponds to TRBD2 (6 bases). Here the CDR3 reads CASSVAFGGNQETQYF. Written as DNA, the CDR3 is TGTGCCAGCAGCGTAGCATTCGGGGGAAACCAAGAGACCCAGTACTTC.